The clone carrying this T cell receptor beta chain came up a few times. What it binds is not known. TCRdb itself ran the reads through MiXCR, one entry per CDR3 protein. The sample records around 800,000 distinct CDR3 sequences, approximately 30% being singletons. The data derive from a study of T cell repertoires in cytomegalovirus infection. About the study: Recently identified HLA-C-restricted CMV epitopes and well-studied HLA-B-restricted CMV epitopes were used by the study. Indications of both CMV infection and matching HLA type were provided by public TCR beta signatures.

General observations from the study: The cumulative frequency of public TCR beta families identified carriers of CMV plus the relevant HLA. The ex vivo response showed dominance by HLA-C-restricted CMV-specific TCR beta clonotypes.

The CDR3 contains 17 residues. V shed 0 bases, J shed 6 bases, and the junction held 10 bases outside the gene matches. Germline CDR1 LGHNA, CDR2 YSLEER. Specimen: cultured CD8+ T cells from PBMCs, collected from culture after CMV antigen stimulation. This receptor was identified in a human donor in good health (CMV status not recorded). Some clones in this sample may be carry-over from other donors' samples. This chain links TRBV4-3 with TRBJ2-2, with 7 bases that match TRBD2. CDR3 DNA: TGCGCCAGCAGCCAAGAGCGGCTCGCGGGGGAGGCCGGGGAGCTGTTTTTT. Its protein is CASSQERLAGEAGELFF.